The clone carrying this T cell receptor beta chain turned up a few times. This sample was taken from a study of identical twins. The germline V gene has CDR1 SGHNT and CDR2 YENEEA. The V gene end was trimmed by 0 bases and the J gene end by 9 bases; junction bases not matched to a gene: 8. The CDR3 length is 15 residues. TCRdb called the 5' RACE reads again in MiXCR, with one record for every CDR3 protein. The sample gives roughly 480,000 distinct CDR3 sequences, roughly 24% of which show up once; about 2.7% is in the top ten. This sample was shared with a second study, whose subject was T cells expressing NK-cell markers. This second study notes: Several experiments confined sorting to alpha-beta TCR T cells with an anti-gamma-delta TCR antibody. It is unclear if expanded NKG2C-expressing clones target HCMV antigens.

Sequenced sample: CD4+ T cells sorted from blood. The genes are TRBV11-3 and TRBJ2-3, with 8 bases lining up with TRBD2. The source of this sequence is a woman aged 18-35 years in good health. The CDR3 nucleotides are TGTGCCAGCAGCTTAGACTCCCTAGGACTAGCCACGCAGTATTTT. The encoded protein is CASSLDSLGLATQYF.